The present T cell receptor beta chain was sequenced within a study of vaccination and CD4 T cells after COVID-19. The treatment: roughly ten-day PBMC culture with coronavirus spike peptide pools or control peptides (ViraFEST assay). The PCR-positive dates, March through December 2020, came before the US Alpha, Beta and Delta variants. These CD4+ T cells came from roughly eleven-day cultures by negative selection. Points on this clonotype: Its antigen is not known.

Cultured CD4+ T cell DNA underwent sequencing with the Oncomine TCR Beta short-read assay. Genomic DNA was isolated from CD4+ T cells that had been cultured. TCRdb reprocessed the PCR reads with MiXCR, giving one entry per CDR3 protein. Altogether 20,000 to 30,000 distinct CDR3 sequences are present, around 45% being singletons, with the ten largest covering approximately 7.6%. The germline V gene encodes CDR1 SGHNT and CDR2 YYREEE (reference sequence). The CDR3 runs 16 residues. V was trimmed by 0 bases and J by 0 bases, leaving 12 bases between them. This TCR came from a human donor who had recovered from COVID-19. The chain is built from TRBV5-4 and TRBJ1-1, with D perhaps matching TRBD1 (5 bases). Sample: CD4+ T cells from blood, cultured in vitro. CDR3: CASSLGNRQMNTEAFF. DNA of the CDR3: TGTGCCAGCAGCTTGGGTAATAGACAGATGAACACTGAAGCTTTCTTT.